This TCR beta chain appears in the sequencing data of a study of blood T cells in healthy people across ages. General study findings and limits: A greater number of naive CD4+ cells and higher diversity distinguished long-lived donors from aged donors.

This CDR3 spans 15 amino acids. Germline values: CDR1 MDHEN, CDR2 SYDVKM. Remarks on this clonotype: Its antigen is undetermined.

The study recruited healthy Caucasian donors from Russia who were aged about 6 to 95. PBMCs numbering at least 6.5 million were isolated per sample. Total RNA was isolated from each sample in quantities of at least 6 micrograms. PCR was performed a second time for about 6 to 12 cycles using a sample-barcoded 5' primer and a J-beta primer mix. TCRdb re-derived calls from the 5' RACE reads in MiXCR, one entry per CDR3 protein. Of roughly 1.5 million distinct CDR3 sequences listed, approximately 43% are singletons. V is TRBV28 and J is TRBJ2-1, with TRBD2 as a possible D gene (7 bases). The end of the DNA aligns better with TRBJ2-7, so the J call may be wrong. The sample was blood. This TCR was recovered from a woman between 18 and 29 years old in good health. The CDR3: CAIVPGGRSYNEQYF. As DNA, the CDR3 is TGTGCCATAGTACCCGGGGGGCGCTCCTACAATGAGCAGTACTTC.